The T cell receptor beta chain described here comes from a study of response to subunit inactivated influenza vaccine. Whole-study results and caveats: There was a suggestion from the authors that each seasonal influenza vaccination recruits few new T cells.

TCRdb fed the RT-PCR reads into MiXCR, producing one record per CDR3 protein. The sample consists of 530,000 or so distinct CDR3 sequences, less than 30% of them appearing once. As regards this clonotype: Its specificity is unknown.

The J segment lost 8 bases and the V segment lost 7 bases, leaving 12 bases of the junction unmatched. The CDR3 is 14 residues long. The germline V gene encodes CDR1 SEHNR and CDR2 FQNEAQ (reference sequence). V and J are TRBV7-9 and TRBJ2-3; 7 positions match TRBD2. The clonotype originates from a man aged 45-65 years who received an inactivated influenza vaccine. Sequenced here: CD4+ T cells sorted from PBMCs, sampled around 5 days after vaccination. The chain's CDR3 is CASTRGEGLRTQYF. In DNA, the CDR3 is TGTGCCAGCACCCGGGGGGAGGGCCTACGTACGCAGTATTTT.